What follows are 8 T cell receptor beta chains derived from one specimen sequenced in a study of Ad26.COV2.S vaccination and SARS-CoV-2 variants. The treatment: around 19 received Ad26.COV2.S at low or high dose, single or two shots; 5 received placebo; per-sample allocation not given. The samples were gathered on day 63 after the first injection of vaccine or placebo. Method: immunoSEQ multiplex PCR; TCRdb's copy keeps in-frame clones and lacks some. The sample yields 410,000 or so clones, approximately 92% seen once. The material sequenced was peripheral blood, taken in a trial of Ad26.COV2.S vaccine versus placebo. The receptors were gathered from a person between 18 and 65 years old who received the Ad26.COV2.S COVID-19 vaccine or a placebo.

This clone was detected once. V gene TRBV19 combines with J gene TRBJ1-6, with a possible D match to TRBD1 (5 bases). Germline lookup yields CDR1 LNHDA and CDR2 SQIVND (reference sequence). Trimming pared 6 bases from V and 0 bases from J, leaving 18 bases between. The CDR3 contains 18 residues. CDR3 sequence (DNA): TGTGCCAGTAGGACGGGACTCGTTACTGGCTCCTATAATTCACCCCTCCACTTT. It encodes CASRTGLVTGSYNSPLHF.

This clone was recorded only once. This chain connects TRBV7-2 to TRBJ1-2, with D uncertain. The CDR3 runs 15 residues. Trimming cost V 5 bases and J 5 bases, with 18 bases left between them. The germline V gene has CDR1 SGHTA and CDR2 FQGNSA. CDR3 coding DNA: TGTGCCAGCAGCACAGATATCGGTTGGGTGTATGGCTACACCTTC. This encodes CASSTDIGWVYGYTF.

The rearrangement joins TRBV28 to TRBJ2-7; D uncertain. This CDR3 is 13 amino acids long. V lost 2 bases to trimming and J lost 0 bases, with 5 bases between them. The germline CDR1 and CDR2 sequences are MDHEN and SYDVKM. CDR3 protein: CASSLQDSYEQYF. The DNA for the CDR3 is TGTGCCAGCAGTTTACAGGACTCCTACGAGCAGTACTTC.

The rearrangement joins TRBV7-2 to TRBJ1-4; possibly TRBD1 for D (5 bases). The V and J ends lost 5 bases and 1 base respectively, with 8 bases between them. Germline assignment: CDR1 SGHTA and CDR2 FQGNSA. This CDR3 has 14 amino acids. The CDR3 here is CASSLTETNEKLFF. The CDR3 DNA reads as TGTGCCAGCAGCCTGACAGAAACTAATGAAAAACTGTTTTTT.

The chain links TRBV6-5 to TRBJ2-2; no clear D gene. Trimming stripped 2 bases from V and 0 bases from J, with 7 bases between. This CDR3 contains 15 residues. The germline V gene has CDR1 MNHEY and CDR2 SVGAGI. The CDR3 protein is CASSYADSNTGELFF. CDR3 DNA: TGTGCCAGCAGTTACGCCGATTCGAACACCGGGGAGCTGTTTTTT.

The genes are TRBV7-6 and TRBJ1-6, with no clear D. V lost 1 base, J lost 6 bases, and 4 bases lay in between. Germline values: CDR1 SGHVS, CDR2 FNYEAQ. This CDR3 has 13 amino acids. CDR3 residues: CASSLGVNSPLHF. CDR3 nucleotide sequence: TGTGCCAGCAGCTTAGGGGTTAATTCACCCCTCCACTTT.

This chain joins TRBV7-9 and TRBJ1-1; a possible D gene is TRBD1 (6 bases). V was pared by 0 bases and J by 5 bases, with 13 bases between. Per germline, CDR1 SEHNR and CDR2 FQNEAQ (reference sequence). This CDR3 contains 15 residues. The CDR3 region is CASSLAGGARTEAFF. CDR3 DNA sequence: TGTGCCAGCAGCTTAGCTGGGGGGGCGCGAACTGAAGCTTTCTTT.

This chain connects TRBV27 to TRBJ2-7; 9 nucleotides agree with TRBD1. The CDR3 extends over 15 amino acids. Germline lookup yields CDR1 MNHEY and CDR2 SMNVEV (reference sequence). The V gene end was trimmed by 5 bases and the J gene end by 4 bases; junction bases not matched to a gene: 9. Written as DNA, the CDR3 is TGTGCCAGCAGTACCTCGGGACAGGGTTTTTACGAGCAGTACTTC. Protein sequence: CASSTSGQGFYEQYF.